Listed below are T cell receptor beta chains from one sample, sequenced in a study of cytomegalovirus exposure and HLA in healthy donors. Only in-frame clones appear in the TCRdb table, and some are missing; sequencing was by immunoSEQ multiplex PCR. Here the sample spans around 110,000 clones, 81% being singletons. Sequencing used PBMCs. Every receptor here comes from a woman aged 25 to 39 in good health and CMV-seronegative. Each CDR3 is given without its conserved first and last residue. For some rows the clone size is stated as once, few or many, or as a class when expanded; others skip it.

j_call: TRBJ2-1; v_call: TRBV5-1; clone_size: -; cdr3_aa: ASMGGGNLYNEQF
j_call: TRBJ2-7; v_call: TRBV6-1; clone_size: -; cdr3_aa: ASRPGQNIYEQY
j_call: TRBJ2-3; v_call: TRBV4-2; clone_size: -; cdr3_aa: ASSPGPALASTDTQY
j_call: TRBJ1-5; v_call: TRBV6-4; clone_size: -; cdr3_aa: AGREPQH
j_call: TRBJ2-7; v_call: TRBV27; clone_size: -; cdr3_aa: ASKKGASYEQY
j_call: TRBJ2-7; v_call: TRBV7-2; clone_size: -; cdr3_aa: ASSFTKGASYEQY
j_call: TRBJ2-5; v_call: TRBV11-2; clone_size: -; cdr3_aa: ASNTGLGETQY
j_call: TRBJ1-1; v_call: TRBV7-3; clone_size: -; cdr3_aa: ASSLRQGGTEAF
j_call: TRBJ2-1; v_call: TRBV5-1; clone_size: -; cdr3_aa: ASSLWGAGEIYNEQF
j_call: TRBJ1-2; v_call: TRBV30; clone_size: -; cdr3_aa: AWSPGQGSYGYT
j_call: TRBJ2-7; v_call: TRBV27; clone_size: -; cdr3_aa: ASQTTGSEQY
j_call: TRBJ2-3; v_call: TRBV13; clone_size: -; cdr3_aa: ASSLVQSSSSDTQY
j_call: TRBJ2-3; v_call: TRBV19; clone_size: -; cdr3_aa: ASSIGLATDTQY
j_call: TRBJ1-2; v_call: TRBV18; clone_size: -; cdr3_aa: ASSPDGLGYGYT
j_call: TRBJ2-1; v_call: TRBV19; clone_size: -; cdr3_aa: ASSIGGSSCNEQF
j_call: TRBJ1-1; v_call: TRBV4-1; clone_size: -; cdr3_aa: ASSQDRGLGDTEAF
j_call: TRBJ2-1; v_call: TRBV11-3; clone_size: -; cdr3_aa: ASSSSGTNNEQF
j_call: TRBJ2-2; v_call: TRBV25-1; clone_size: -; cdr3_aa: ASSTSGANTGELF
j_call: TRBJ2-1; v_call: TRBV28; clone_size: -; cdr3_aa: ASSYGVPGLGASYNEQF
j_call: TRBJ2-1; v_call: TRBV4-3; clone_size: -; cdr3_aa: ASSQDFTENNEQF
j_call: TRBJ2-5; v_call: TRBV4-1; clone_size: -; cdr3_aa: ASSRNSGSGAQETQY
j_call: TRBJ2-5; v_call: TRBV7-2; clone_size: -; cdr3_aa: ASSSQTSGVDYQETQY
j_call: TRBJ2-7; v_call: TRBV4-1; clone_size: -; cdr3_aa: VSSQGGGVYEQY
j_call: TRBJ2-7; v_call: TRBV15; clone_size: -; cdr3_aa: ATSDGTRAYEQY
j_call: TRBJ2-7; v_call: TRBV10-2; clone_size: -; cdr3_aa: ASRTGRYEQY
j_call: TRBJ2-1; v_call: TRBV9; clone_size: once; cdr3_aa: ASSLSGNSYNEQF
j_call: TRBJ2-2; v_call: TRBV7-2; clone_size: -; cdr3_aa: ASSQRDRGRGELF
j_call: TRBJ2-7; v_call: TRBV5-6; clone_size: -; cdr3_aa: ASSLASGTGVEQY
j_call: TRBJ1-1; v_call: TRBV30; clone_size: -; cdr3_aa: AWSGGGTTEAF
j_call: TRBJ2-1; v_call: TRBV2; clone_size: -; cdr3_aa: ASSPLSYNEQF
j_call: TRBJ1-3; v_call: TRBV6-1; clone_size: -; cdr3_aa: ASSEHGSSGNTIY
j_call: TRBJ2-3; v_call: TRBV28; clone_size: -; cdr3_aa: ASSLYSSGRGDTQY
j_call: TRBJ2-7; v_call: TRBV19; clone_size: -; cdr3_aa: ASSIGLPYEQY
j_call: TRBJ2-5; v_call: TRBV19; clone_size: -; cdr3_aa: ASRERGTGRETQY
j_call: TRBJ1-2; v_call: TRBV4-3; clone_size: once; cdr3_aa: ASSQDPGTGSYGYT
j_call: TRBJ1-1; v_call: TRBV7-3; clone_size: -; cdr3_aa: ASSQTGRTEAF
j_call: TRBJ1-1; v_call: TRBV28; clone_size: -; cdr3_aa: ASSLAGFGAEAF
j_call: TRBJ2-7; v_call: TRBV5-1; clone_size: -; cdr3_aa: ASRLGEDEQY
j_call: TRBJ2-1; v_call: TRBV7-9; clone_size: -; cdr3_aa: ASSKQGSEQF
j_call: TRBJ2-7; v_call: TRBV29-1; clone_size: -; cdr3_aa: SVGQPSSYEQY
j_call: TRBJ2-2; v_call: TRBV28; clone_size: -; cdr3_aa: ASSLRDLAGGPTGELF
j_call: TRBJ2-4; v_call: TRBV28; clone_size: -; cdr3_aa: ASSFGSNGNIQY
j_call: TRBJ2-7; v_call: TRBV7-9; clone_size: -; cdr3_aa: ASSPPGTESYEQY
j_call: -; v_call: TRBV5-5; clone_size: -; cdr3_aa: ASSYRREVIIYEQY
j_call: -; v_call: TRBV6-6; clone_size: -; cdr3_aa: ASSPSAGGSYEQY
j_call: TRBJ2-1; v_call: TRBV15; clone_size: -; cdr3_aa: ATAGDPHEQF
j_call: TRBJ1-5; v_call: TRBV23-1; clone_size: -; cdr3_aa: ATTTDFSNQPQH
j_call: TRBJ2-3; v_call: TRBV19; clone_size: -; cdr3_aa: ASSRTSGSLDTQY